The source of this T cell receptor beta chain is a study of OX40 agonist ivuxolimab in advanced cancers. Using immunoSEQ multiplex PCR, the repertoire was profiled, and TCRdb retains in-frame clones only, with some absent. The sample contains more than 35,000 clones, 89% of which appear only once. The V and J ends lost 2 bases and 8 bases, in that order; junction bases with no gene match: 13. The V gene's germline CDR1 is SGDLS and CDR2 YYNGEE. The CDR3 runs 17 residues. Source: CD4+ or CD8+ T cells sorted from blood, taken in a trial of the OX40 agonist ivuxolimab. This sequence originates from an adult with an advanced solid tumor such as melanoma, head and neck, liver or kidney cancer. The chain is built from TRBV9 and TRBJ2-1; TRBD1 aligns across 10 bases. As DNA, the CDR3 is TGTGCCAGCAGCGTTCGACAGGGGGCTATATTTAGCCATGAGCAGTTCTTC. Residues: CASSVRQGAIFSHEQFF.